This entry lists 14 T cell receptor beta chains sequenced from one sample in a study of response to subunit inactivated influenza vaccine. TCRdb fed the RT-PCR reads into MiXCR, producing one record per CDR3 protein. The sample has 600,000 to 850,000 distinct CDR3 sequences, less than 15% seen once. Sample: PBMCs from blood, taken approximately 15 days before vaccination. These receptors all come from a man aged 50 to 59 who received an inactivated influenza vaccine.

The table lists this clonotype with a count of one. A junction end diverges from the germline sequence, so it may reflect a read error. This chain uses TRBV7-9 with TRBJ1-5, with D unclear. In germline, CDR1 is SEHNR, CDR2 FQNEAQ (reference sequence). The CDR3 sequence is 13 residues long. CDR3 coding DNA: TGTGCCAGCAGCTTAGCTCTTAATCAGCCCCACCATTTT. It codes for CASSLALNQPHHF. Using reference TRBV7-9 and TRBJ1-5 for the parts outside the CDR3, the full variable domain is DTGVSQNPRHKITKRGQNVTFRCDPISEHNRLYWYRQTLGQGPEFLTYFQNEAQLEKSRLLSDRFSAERPKGSFSTLEIQRTEQGDSAMYLCASSLALNQPHHFGDGTRLSIL.

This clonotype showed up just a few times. The chain's CDR3 is CASSYLDIAKNIQYF. As DNA, the CDR3 is TGTGCCAGCAGTTACCTAGATATAGCCAAAAACATTCAGTACTTC. This chain joins TRBV6-2 or TRBV6-3 and TRBJ2-4; D remains unclear. Germline V gene data show CDR1 as MNHEY and CDR2 as SVGEGT. The CDR3 has 15 amino acids. The V end lost 2 bases, the J end lost 0 bases, and 8 bases lay between the germline ends.

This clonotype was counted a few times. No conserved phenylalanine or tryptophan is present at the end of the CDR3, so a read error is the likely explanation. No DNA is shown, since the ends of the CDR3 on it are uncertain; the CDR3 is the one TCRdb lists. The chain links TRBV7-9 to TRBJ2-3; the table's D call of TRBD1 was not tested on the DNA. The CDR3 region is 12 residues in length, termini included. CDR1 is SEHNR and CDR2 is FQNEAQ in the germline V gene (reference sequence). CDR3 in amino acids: CASSLEVDRCDV.

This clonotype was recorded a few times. The CDR3 sequence: CASSLDRFRAFF. CDR3 DNA sequence: TGTGCCAGCAGCCTAGACAGGTTCAGAGCTTTCTTT. The V and J genes are TRBV7-2 and TRBJ1-1, with D tentatively TRBD1 (6 bases). V gave up 5 bases and J gave up 10 bases, with 14 bases separating them. Germline V gene data show CDR1 as SGHTA and CDR2 as FQGNSA. The CDR3 contains 12 residues.

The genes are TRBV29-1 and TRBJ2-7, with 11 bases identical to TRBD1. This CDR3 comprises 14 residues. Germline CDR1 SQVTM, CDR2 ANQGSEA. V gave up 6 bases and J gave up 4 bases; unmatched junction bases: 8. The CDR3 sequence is CSVATGTGGYEQYF. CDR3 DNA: TGCAGCGTCGCAACCGGGACAGGGGGGTACGAGCAGTACTTC.

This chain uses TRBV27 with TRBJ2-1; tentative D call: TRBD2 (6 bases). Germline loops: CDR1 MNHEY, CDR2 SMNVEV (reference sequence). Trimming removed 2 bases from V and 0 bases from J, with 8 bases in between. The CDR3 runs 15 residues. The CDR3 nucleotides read TGTGCCAGCAGTTTAAGCGGGTACTCCTACAATGAGCAGTTCTTC. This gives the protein CASSLSGYSYNEQFF.

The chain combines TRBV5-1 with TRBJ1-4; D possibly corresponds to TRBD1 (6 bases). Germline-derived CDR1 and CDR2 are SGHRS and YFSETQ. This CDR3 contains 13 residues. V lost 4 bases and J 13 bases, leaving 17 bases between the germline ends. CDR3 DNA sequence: TGCGCCAGCAGCCAACCCACGCAGGGGCGACTGTTTTTT. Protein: CASSQPTQGRLFF. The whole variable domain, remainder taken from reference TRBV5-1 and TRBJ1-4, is KAGVTQTPRYLIKTRGQQVTLSCSPISGHRSVSWYQQTPGQGLQFLFEYFSETQRNKGNFPGRFSGRQFSNSRSEMNVSTLELGDSALYLCASSQPTQGRLFFGSGTQLSVL.

The CDR3 sequence: CASSLHSSGSRTTYEQYF. The CDR3 nucleotides read TGTGCCAGCAGCCTCCACTCCTCCGGTTCCCGGACAACCTACGAGCAGTACTTC. The J gene is TRBJ2-7, the V gene TRBV11-2; possible D gene TRBD1, 5 bases. The CDR3 length is 18 residues. Germline values: CDR1 SGHAT, CDR2 FQNNGV. The V and J ends lost 5 bases and 2 bases respectively, with 25 bases between them.

CDR3: CARSRLLGYEQYF. The CDR3, as DNA: TGTGCCAGAAGTCGACTTTTGGGCTACGAGCAGTACTTC. The genes are TRBV27 and TRBJ2-7; D uncertain. Trimming pared 9 bases from V and 3 bases from J, leaving 15 bases between. CDR1 and CDR2 (germline): MNHEY, SMNVEV (reference sequence). The CDR3 contains 13 residues.

The CDR3 loop reads CASSLIRSTEAFF. CDR3 DNA: TGTGCCAGCAGCTTGATCAGATCCACTGAAGCTTTCTTT. V usage is TRBV5-6 and J usage is TRBJ1-1; no clear D gene. CDR1 and CDR2 from the germline V gene are SGHDT and YYEEEE. V gave up 1 base and J gave up 4 bases, with 8 bases separating them. This CDR3 region has 13 residues.

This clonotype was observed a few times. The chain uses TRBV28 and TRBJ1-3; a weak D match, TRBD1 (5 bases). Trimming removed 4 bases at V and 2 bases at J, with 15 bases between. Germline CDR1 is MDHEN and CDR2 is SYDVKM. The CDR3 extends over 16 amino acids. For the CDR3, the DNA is TGTGCCAGCAGTTCCGGGACCTTAAGAACTGGAAACACCATATATTTT. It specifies CASSSGTLRTGNTIYF.

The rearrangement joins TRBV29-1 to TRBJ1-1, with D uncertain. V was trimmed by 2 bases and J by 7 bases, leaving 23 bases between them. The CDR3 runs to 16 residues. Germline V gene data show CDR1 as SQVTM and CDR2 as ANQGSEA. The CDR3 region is CSVERGPRIGPYEAFF. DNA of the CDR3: TGCAGCGTTGAACGTGGGCCGCGGATCGGCCCCTATGAAGCTTTCTTT.

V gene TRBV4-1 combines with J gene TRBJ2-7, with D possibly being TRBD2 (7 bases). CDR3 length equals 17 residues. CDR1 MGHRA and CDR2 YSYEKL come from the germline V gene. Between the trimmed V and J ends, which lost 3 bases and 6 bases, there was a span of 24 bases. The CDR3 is CASSHQNLGGRGSEQYF. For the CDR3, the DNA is TGCGCCAGCAGCCACCAGAATTTGGGGGGGCGAGGGAGCGAGCAGTACTTC.

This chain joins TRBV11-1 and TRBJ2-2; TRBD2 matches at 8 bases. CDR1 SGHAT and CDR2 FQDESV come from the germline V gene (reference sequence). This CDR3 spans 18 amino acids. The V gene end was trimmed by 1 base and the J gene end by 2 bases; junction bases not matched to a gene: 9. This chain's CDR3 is CASSLGLLAGGNTGELFF. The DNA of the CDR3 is TGTGCCAGCAGCTTAGGGCTCCTCGCGGGGGGCAACACCGGGGAGCTGTTTTTT.